What follows are 3 T cell receptor beta chains derived from one specimen sequenced in a study of T cell repertoires in cytomegalovirus infection. What these receptors recognize is not known. From the reads, TCRdb called clonotypes with MiXCR, one entry per CDR3 protein. The table lists 700,000 to 900,000 distinct CDR3 sequences, almost 30% of them singletons. The sequencing used cultured CD8+ T cells from PBMCs, collected from culture after CMV antigen stimulation. These receptors came from a human donor in good health (CMV status not recorded). Some clones in this sample may be carry-over from other donors' samples.

This clonotype was counted a few times. The rearrangement uses TRBV12-3 or TRBV12-4 and TRBJ2-1, with 7 bases fitting TRBD2. Germline trimming cut 7 bases from V and 7 bases from J; bases unmatched to any gene: 7. The CDR3 spans 13 residues. The CDR3 region is CASNPGTKNEQFF. CDR3 in DNA: TGTGCCAGCAATCCCGGGACTAAGAATGAGCAGTTCTTC.

The chain is built from TRBV9 and TRBJ2-1, with D possibly matching TRBD2 (6 bases). V was shortened by 3 bases and J by 8 bases, with 9 bases between the two germline ends. The CDR3 extends over 12 amino acids. From germline, CDR1 is SGDLS and CDR2 YYNGEE. The CDR3 spells CASSARRDEQFF. CDR3 DNA: TGTGCCAGCAGCGCTCGGAGGGATGAGCAGTTCTTC.

The chain carries TRBV7-9 and TRBJ1-4; TRBD1 is a possible D gene (6 bases). Germline V gene data show CDR1 as SEHNR and CDR2 as FQNEAQ (reference sequence). Trimming shortened V by 4 bases and J by 5 bases, and 14 bases separated the two germline ends. The CDR3 loop spans 15 amino acids. The CDR3 sequence: CASSSGGQANEKLFF. CDR3 coding DNA: TGTGCCAGCAGCTCTGGGGGCCAGGCCAATGAAAAACTGTTTTTT.